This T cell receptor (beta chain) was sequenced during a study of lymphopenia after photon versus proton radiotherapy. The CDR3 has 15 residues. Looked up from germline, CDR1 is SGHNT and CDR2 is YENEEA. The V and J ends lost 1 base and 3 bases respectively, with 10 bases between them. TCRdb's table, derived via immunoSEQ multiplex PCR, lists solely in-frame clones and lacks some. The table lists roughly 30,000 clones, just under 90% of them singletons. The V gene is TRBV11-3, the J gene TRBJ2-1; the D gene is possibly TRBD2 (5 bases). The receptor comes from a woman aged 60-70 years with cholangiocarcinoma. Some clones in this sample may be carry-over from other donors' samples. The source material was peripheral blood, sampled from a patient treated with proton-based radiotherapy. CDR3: CASSLGLAVYNEQFF. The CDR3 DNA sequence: TGTGCCAGCAGCTTAGGTCTAGCTGTCTACAATGAGCAGTTCTTC.